A single sample gave rise to the 18 T cell receptor beta chains below, sequenced in a study of T cells in Graves' hyperthyroidism and ophthalmopathy. RNA transcripts yielded amplified TCR beta CDR3 regions. Using the HTBI primer set, a first-round RT-PCR was run on the TCR CDR3. One entry per CDR3 protein, called by TCRdb with MiXCR from the multiplex PCR reads. This sample has about 380,000 distinct CDR3 sequences, with under 20% found just once. What was sequenced was blood. The receptor source for this set is a man aged 18 to 30 with Graves' ophthalmopathy.

The rearrangement joins TRBV18 to TRBJ2-3; possibly TRBD1 for D (6 bases). Germline-derived CDR1 and CDR2 are KGHSH and LQKENI. The CDR3 is 16 amino acids. V lost 0 bases and J lost 1, with 11 bases in between. The CDR3: CASSPPRGRGTDTQYF. As DNA, the CDR3 is TGTGCCAGCTCACCACCGAGGGGGAGAGGCACAGATACGCAGTATTTT. Filled out from reference TRBV18 and TRBJ2-3, the complete variable domain reads NAGVMQNPRHLVRRRGQEARLRCSPMKGHSHVYWYRQLPEEGLKFMVYLQKENIIDESGMPKERFSAEFPKEGPSILRIQQVVRGDSAAYFCASSPPRGRGTDTQYFGPGTRLTVL.

This clonotype was detected many times. The chain carries TRBV5-1 and TRBJ1-1; D is uncertain. There are 15 residues in the CDR3. Germline CDR1 SGHRS, CDR2 YFSETQ. The V end was cut by 3 bases, the J end by 1 base, with 13 bases between. The DNA of the CDR3 is TGCGCCAGCAGCTATTACAGTTCTGGGAACACTGAAGCTTTCTTT. Translated: CASSYYSSGNTEAFF.

This clonotype showed up many times. The chain carries TRBV6-1 and TRBJ2-2, with D possibly matching TRBD1 (6 bases). The V and J ends lost 1 base and 0 bases respectively, with 6 bases between them. The germline V gene encodes CDR1 MNHNS and CDR2 SASEGT. This CDR3 spans 15 amino acids. The CDR3 sequence is CASSEEGANTGELFF. CDR3 bases: TGTGCCAGCAGTGAAGAGGGGGCGAACACCGGGGAGCTGTTTTTT.

This clonotype was detected many times. The chain uses TRBV20-1 and TRBJ1-1; D is unresolved. CDR3 length: 13 amino acids. Trimming left V 7 bases short and J 0 bases short, with 12 bases between. CDR1 is DFQATT, CDR2 SNEGSKA, per germline (reference sequence). In DNA, the CDR3 is TGCAGTGTCCCGACCGGTATGAACACTGAAGCTTTCTTT. Protein sequence: CSVPTGMNTEAFF.

The sample holds many counts of this clonotype. The rearrangement links TRBV9 to TRBJ2-3; 8 bases are a match to TRBD2. V trimming: 0 bases; J trimming: 5 bases; junction bases outside the gene matches: 5. Germline V CDR1 and CDR2: SGDLS, YYNGEE. The CDR3 runs 15 residues. CDR3 DNA sequence: TGTGCCAGCAGCGTAGCGGGGGGGTCGGGAGATACGCAGTATTTT. Its protein product is CASSVAGGSGDTQYF.

The CDR3 region is CASSSLTGGEETQYF. DNA for the CDR3: TGTGCCAGCAGCAGTTTAACAGGGGGCGAGGAGACCCAGTACTTC. V gene TRBV5-5 combines with J gene TRBJ2-5, with TRBD1 matching 9 bases. Germline V gene sequence: CDR1 SGHKS, CDR2 YYEKEE (reference sequence). The CDR3 loop spans 15 amino acids. V dropped 4 bases and J dropped 5; count of bases not matched to a gene: 9.

The chain uses TRBV27 and TRBJ2-4, with D hard to call. This CDR3 is built from 14 residues. The germline V and J ends were trimmed by 0 bases and 8 bases, with 11 bases remaining between them. Per germline, CDR1 MNHEY and CDR2 SMNVEV (reference sequence). The CDR3 sequence: CASSLSLGLDIQYF. The DNA for the CDR3 is TGTGCCAGCAGTTTATCGTTGGGGTTGGACATTCAGTACTTC.

The table lists this clonotype with a few counts. The CDR3 bases are TGTGCCACCAGTCAAGCAGGGGGGCGCAATCAGCCCCAGCATTTT. It yields the protein CATSQAGGRNQPQHF. The V call is TRBV24-1, the J call TRBJ1-5, with 7 positions matching TRBD1. CDR1 is KGHDR and CDR2 is SFDVKD in the germline V gene. V shed 6 bases and J 2 bases; nucleotides not matched to a gene: 6. The CDR3 length is 15 residues.

V is TRBV7-2 and J is TRBJ1-2; D remains unclear. There are 14 residues in the CDR3. The ends were cut back, 4 bases at V and 2 bases at J, with 11 bases in the middle. Germline CDR1 reads SGHTA; CDR2 reads FQGNSA. The CDR3 bases are TGTGCCAGCAGCTCTGACCAAGGGAACTATGGCTACACCTTC. As protein: CASSSDQGNYGYTF.

The genes are TRBV5-6 and TRBJ2-6; D may correspond to TRBD1 or TRBD2 (5 bases each). Germline V gene sequence: CDR1 SGHDT, CDR2 YYEEEE. V was trimmed by 4 bases and J by 0 bases, leaving 17 bases between them. The CDR3 sequence is 18 residues long. The DNA for the CDR3 is TGTGCCAGCAGCGCGAGAGGTTGGGGGACCTCTGGGGCCAACGTCCTGACTTTC. As protein: CASSARGWGTSGANVLTF.

Only a few counts were recorded for this clonotype. The rearrangement links TRBV19 to TRBJ2-3; tentatively, D is TRBD1 or TRBD2 (5 bases each). Germline V lookup: CDR1 LNHDA, CDR2 SQIVND (reference sequence). The CDR3 length is 13 residues. V dropped 10 bases and J dropped 0 bases, with 11 bases sitting between them. The CDR3 loop is CATRDLSTDTQYF. The DNA for the CDR3 is TGTGCCACTCGGGACCTTAGCACAGATACGCAGTATTTT.

Only a few counts were recorded for this clonotype. The V call is TRBV10-3, the J call TRBJ2-1, with 7 bases aligning to TRBD1. The junction had 8 bases not matched to a gene; V was cut back by 4 bases and J by 2 bases. Germline V lookup: CDR1 ENHRY, CDR2 SYGVKD. The length of the CDR3 is 16 residues. The CDR3 protein is CAISGSRDSTYNEQFF. The CDR3 nucleotides are TGTGCCATCAGTGGCTCCCGGGACAGCACCTACAATGAGCAGTTCTTC.

This clonotype was counted a few times. The rearrangement links TRBV6-2 or TRBV6-3 to TRBJ1-2; 11 bases agree with TRBD1. The germline gives CDR1 MNHEY, CDR2 SVGEGT. The CDR3 is 16 amino acids. Trimming at V came to 2 bases and at J to 1 base, leaving 3 bases not matched to a gene. The CDR3 nucleotides read TGTGCCAGCAGTTACGGACAGGGGGCCCGTAACTATGGCTACACCTTC. Protein: CASSYGQGARNYGYTF.

The J gene is TRBJ2-3, the V gene TRBV3-1, with D perhaps TRBD2 (5 bases). Germline V CDR1 and CDR2: LGHDT, YNNKEL (reference sequence). The CDR3 totals 13 residues. Trimming pared 0 bases from V and 6 bases from J, leaving 7 bases between. CDR3 nucleotide sequence: TGTGCCAGCAGCCAAGATCGGAGGGATACGCAGTATTTT. This codes for CASSQDRRDTQYF.

This chain joins TRBV6-2 or TRBV6-3 and TRBJ2-7; D remains unclear. Trimming removed 3 bases from V and 2 bases from J, with 11 bases in between. The CDR3 covers 14 residues. Per the germline V gene, CDR1 is MNHEY and CDR2 is SVGEGT. The CDR3 here is CASSYEAATYEQYF. In nucleotides, the CDR3 is TGTGCCAGCAGTTATGAGGCAGCAACCTACGAGCAGTACTTC.

Regarding this clonotype: The junction does not match germline at one end; this may be a read error. The chain uses TRBV7-9 and TRBJ2-5; 9 bases map to TRBD2. The CDR3 runs 16 residues. The germline CDR1 and CDR2 sequences are SEHNR and FQNEAQ (reference sequence). The CDR3 protein is CASSVAPSGVQETQYF. The CDR3 DNA reads TGTGCCAGCAGCGTAGCCCCTAGCGGGGTCCAAGAGACCCAGTACTTC.

This clonotype was recorded at least ten times. The chain uses TRBV11-1 and TRBJ2-2; possibly TRBD1 for D (6 bases). CDR3 length equals 15 residues. Trimming removed 5 bases at V and 3 bases at J, with 13 bases between. Germline CDR1 reads SGHAT; CDR2 reads FQDESV (reference sequence). This CDR3 reads CASSRTGTYTGELFF. DNA for the CDR3: TGTGCCAGCAGCCGAACCGGGACATACACCGGGGAGCTGTTTTTT.

This rearrangement joins TRBV9 to TRBJ2-7; D remains unclear. Looked up from germline, CDR1 is SGDLS and CDR2 is YYNGEE. This CDR3 is built from 15 residues. The germline V and J ends were trimmed by 2 bases and 0 bases, with 12 bases remaining between them. The CDR3 region has the DNA TGTGCCAGCAGCGTGGGGAACACCAGCTCCTACGAGCAGTACTTC. This translates into CASSVGNTSSYEQYF.